This TCR beta chain was recovered during a study of control samples from healthy donors and cancer patients. V dropped 5 bases and J dropped 2 bases, with 19 bases sitting between them. The V gene's germline CDR1 is SEHNR and CDR2 FQNEAQ (reference sequence). The CDR3 is 17 amino acids. Assay used: immunoSEQ multiplex PCR; TCRdb lists only in-frame clones, some missing. The sample lists 390,000 or so clones, 90% occurring once. This clonotype was sampled from a man aged 40-50 years with head and neck cancer. Sequencing used PBMCs. V gene TRBV7-9 combines with J gene TRBJ2-1; D is perhaps TRBD1 (6 bases). CDR3 protein: CASSTPPGTRPYNEQFF. CDR3 nucleotides: TGTGCCAGCAGCACCCCCCCGGGGACAAGACCCTACAATGAGCAGTTCTTC.